These 25 T cell receptor beta chains were sequenced from one sample in a study of molecular identifiers for immune sequencing clone quantification (dated by TCRdb to the late 2010s). Preparation of the library involved PCR. Sequencing was carried out with an Illumina MiSeq. TCRdb passed the public sequencing reads through fastp at Q25 and MiXCR, retaining productive beta sequences. Under each unique CDR3 protein, matching rows form one entry showing the most common genes and DNA. Present in this sample are tens of thousands of distinct CDR3 sequences, roughly 18% of which were seen just once. The biggest ten clones account for roughly 7% of the sample. The sequencing input was naive CD8+ T cells from blood, with Jurkat cell RNA spiked in. In light of the paper, this sample's cell subset or site label describes: FACS-sorted CD8+CD4-CCR7+CD45RA+ naive T cells. The receptors shown here come from a human donor in good health. Some libraries in this study had Jurkat cell RNA spiked in.

This clonotype occurred many times. The genes are TRBV28 and TRBJ2-5; D ambiguous. Germline CDR1 MDHEN, CDR2 SYDVKM. This CDR3 contains 15 residues. Trimming cost V 2 bases and J 2 bases, with 12 bases left between them. The CDR3 protein is CASSLSWSGQETQYF. CDR3 nucleotide sequence: TGTGCCAGCAGTTTAAGTTGGTCAGGACAAGAGACCCAGTACTTC.

Note on this clonotype: Mismatch with germline at one junction end may stem from a read error. CDR3 sequence (DNA): TGTGCCACCAGGGATACCGGGACTATCACCGGGGAGCTGTCTTTT. It specifies CATRDTGTITGELSF. V gene TRBV24-1 combines with J gene TRBJ2-2, with TRBD2 matching 7 bases. There are 15 residues in the CDR3. Per germline, CDR1 KGHDR and CDR2 SFDVKD.

This clonotype was recorded at least ten times. V is TRBV27 and J is TRBJ2-1, with 11 bases lining up with TRBD2. The V segment lost 3 bases and the J segment 5 bases; nucleotides outside the gene matches: 3. The germline V gene encodes CDR1 MNHEY and CDR2 SMNVEV (reference sequence). The CDR3 is 15 residues long. The CDR3 region has the DNA TGTGCCAGCAGTTTGCCACTAGCGGGAGACAATGAGCAGTTCTTC. It specifies CASSLPLAGDNEQFF.

A word on this clonotype: This may arise from a read error, as a much more abundant clone is one base away. This chain links TRBV28 with TRBJ1-6; D gene unclear. The CDR3 has 13 residues. Germline lookup yields CDR1 MDHEN and CDR2 SYDVKM. The CDR3 region is CAGSFPGNSPLHF. In nucleotides, the CDR3 is TGTGCCGGCAGTTTCCCCGGAAATTCACCCCTCCACTTT.

This clonotype appeared many times. The rearrangement uses TRBV7-2 and TRBJ2-1; D may be TRBD1 or TRBD2 (5 bases each). With 0 bases removed from V and 0 bases from J, the gap between germline ends came to 27 bases. Germline-derived CDR1 and CDR2 are SGHTA and FQGNSA. The CDR3 loop spans 22 amino acids. The CDR3 loop reads CASSLAVYGPSRFGGSYNEQFF. The CDR3 bases are TGTGCCAGCAGCTTAGCGGTTTATGGCCCTAGCCGGTTTGGGGGCTCCTACAATGAGCAGTTCTTC.

About this clonotype itself: Being one base from a much bigger clone, this may be a read error. The J gene is TRBJ2-3, the V gene TRBV7-2, with TRBD2 as a possible D gene (6 bases). Germline CDR1 is SGHTA and CDR2 is FQGNSA. The CDR3 spans 15 residues. The CDR3 protein is CASSLGEVYSDTQCF. The CDR3 DNA follows: TGTGCCAGCAGCTTAGGGGAGGTTTACTCAGATACGCAGTGTTTT.

This clonotype was counted many times. The gene calls are TRBV27 and TRBJ2-3; D is unclear. Trimming took off 3 bases at V and 10 bases at J, with 20 bases between the two ends. CDR3 length equals 15 residues. CDR1 is MNHEY and CDR2 is SMNVEV in the germline V gene (reference sequence). CDR3 sequence: CASSFGGNPSGAQYF. As DNA, the CDR3 is TGTGCCAGCAGTTTCGGTGGGAATCCCTCAGGTGCGCAGTATTTT.

This clonotype was counted many times. The CDR3 DNA follows: TGTGCCAGCAGCTTAGAGAAGCTGGGAGGCTACGAGCAGTACTTC. This encodes CASSLEKLGGYEQYF. This chain joins TRBV28 and TRBJ2-7; tentative D call: TRBD2 (6 bases). This CDR3 spans 15 amino acids. Germline CDR1 and CDR2: MDHEN and SYDVKM. The V gene lost 6 bases and the J gene lost 3 bases, with 18 bases spanning the gap.

At least ten counts were recorded for this clonotype. The V call is TRBV28, the J call TRBJ1-5; no definite D call. Germline V lookup: CDR1 MDHEN, CDR2 SYDVKM. V lost 7 bases, J lost 3 bases, and 13 bases lay in between. CDR3 size: 14 residues. CDR3 nucleotide sequence: TGTGCCAGCACCGATGTGGGGTACAATCAGCCCCAGCATTTT. As protein: CASTDVGYNQPQHF.

This clonotype has just a few counts. This sequence joins TRBV5-1 and TRBJ2-2; no definite D call. Per the germline V gene, CDR1 is SGHRS and CDR2 is YFSETQ. V was clipped by 2 bases and J by 6 bases, with 8 bases between them. The CDR3 is made up of 13 amino acids. Written as DNA, the CDR3 is TGCGCCAGCAGCTTTGATTTGGCCGGGGAGCTGTTTTTT. Translating it yields CASSFDLAGELFF.

Many counts were recorded for this clonotype. The chain has TRBV27 and TRBJ2-7, with TRBD2 identical over 13 bases. Germline loops: CDR1 MNHEY, CDR2 SMNVEV (reference sequence). The CDR3 has 15 residues. The V and J ends lost 3 bases and 7 bases, in that order; junction bases with no gene match: 6. The DNA of the CDR3 is TGTGCCAGCAGTTTTGGACTAGCGGGGGCCTCGGAGCAGTACTTC. It specifies CASSFGLAGASEQYF.

This chain connects TRBV7-6 to TRBJ2-3; TRBD2 aligns across 9 bases. This CDR3 contains 17 residues. Germline CDR1 is SGHVS and CDR2 is FNYEAQ. V trimming: 5 bases; J trimming: 2 bases; junction bases outside the gene matches: 11. CDR3 nucleotide sequence: TGTGCCAGCAGCCCGCCCCGAGCGGGAGGACTCACAGATACGCAGTATTTT. Amino acid sequence: CASSPPRAGGLTDTQYF. The variable domain in full, with the rest retrieved from reference TRBV7-6 and TRBJ2-3, is GAGVSQSPRYKVTKRGQDVALRCDPISGHVSLYWYRQALGQGPEFLTYFNYEAQQDKSGLPNDRFSAERPEGSISTLTIQRTEQRDSAMYRCASSPPRAGGLTDTQYFGPGTRLTVL.

A few counts support this clonotype. This may stem from a read error, because a much larger clone lies one nucleotide away. The chain joins TRBV9 to TRBJ2-2, with 10 bases lining up with TRBD2. Germline lookup yields CDR1 SGDLS and CDR2 YYNGEE. The CDR3 has 18 amino acids. The CDR3 nucleotides read TGTGTCAGCAGCGAGCCCTCCTCTAGCGGGAGCGACACCGGGGAGCTGTTTTTT. It codes for CVSSEPSSSGSDTGELFF.

This clonotype occurred many times. The chain couples TRBV28 to TRBJ1-6; D is possibly TRBD1 (5 bases). This CDR3 region has 14 residues. Trimming removed 3 bases from V and 7 bases from J, with 10 bases in between. Germline V gene sequence: CDR1 MDHEN, CDR2 SYDVKM. CDR3 sequence (DNA): TGTGCCAGCAGTTTCATGGGGGTAAATTCACCCCTCCACTTT. This gives the protein CASSFMGVNSPLHF.

The sample holds many counts of this clonotype. This chain links TRBV2 with TRBJ2-2; D might be TRBD1 (6 bases). V lost 6 bases, J lost 5 bases, and 7 bases lay in between. This CDR3 comprises 12 residues. Germline CDR1 reads SNHLY; CDR2 reads FYNNEI. This chain's CDR3 is CASRDRTGELFF. The CDR3 DNA is TGTGCCAGCAGAGACAGGACCGGGGAGCTGTTTTTT.

This clonotype was seen a handful of times. The rearrangement links TRBV6-5 to TRBJ2-3; TRBD2 matches 10 bases. V lost 6 bases to trimming and J lost 4 bases; unmatched junction nucleotides: 7. The CDR3 sequence is 15 residues long. Germline CDR1 reads MNHEY; CDR2 reads SVGAGI. The CDR3: CASSPLAGVADTQYF. The CDR3 DNA follows: TGTGCCAGCAGCCCTCTAGCGGGAGTGGCAGATACGCAGTATTTT.

This clonotype was seen at least ten times. The V and J genes are TRBV9 and TRBJ1-1; TRBD1 matches at 9 bases. The CDR3 extends over 16 amino acids. V dropped 0 bases and J dropped 0; count of bases not matched to a gene: 3. The germline CDR1 and CDR2 sequences are SGDLS and YYNGEE. The CDR3 DNA reads as TGTGCCAGCAGCGTAGGCGGGACAGGGCTGAACACTGAAGCTTTCTTT. Translated: CASSVGGTGLNTEAFF.

This clonotype is classed as medium-sized (0.01 to 0.1%). The rearrangement links TRBV29-1 to TRBJ2-5; D possibly corresponds to TRBD2 (6 bases). V lost 3 bases and J 7 bases, leaving 9 bases between the germline ends. Germline V lookup: CDR1 SQVTM, CDR2 ANQGSEA. This CDR3 has 11 amino acids. CDR3 residues: CSVESGGTQYF. The DNA for the CDR3 is TGCAGCGTTGAGTCCGGGGGGACCCAGTACTTC.

This clonotype has more than one count but fewer than ten. The chain links TRBV20-1 to TRBJ2-2; the D gene is possibly TRBD2 (5 bases). The CDR3 runs 14 residues. V lost 3 bases and J 6 bases, leaving 14 bases between the germline ends. Germline loops: CDR1 DFQATT, CDR2 SNEGSKA (reference sequence). CDR3 residues: CSASPTGVSGELFF. CDR3 nucleotide sequence: TGCAGTGCTAGTCCAACCGGGGTTTCCGGGGAGCTGTTTTTT.

This clonotype appeared many times. The V call is TRBV9, the J call TRBJ2-1, with 7 bases aligning to TRBD2. The CDR3 covers 15 residues. Germline V gives CDR1 SGDLS, CDR2 YYNGEE. J lost 5 bases, V lost 0 bases, and 5 bases had no gene match. The CDR3 DNA sequence: TGTGCCAGCAGCGTAGGGGGGGGGAGGGACAATGAGCAGTTCTTC. Amino acid sequence: CASSVGGGRDNEQFF.

In its sample, this clonotype was seen many times. The chain recombines TRBV7-6 with TRBJ1-3; 12 nucleotides match TRBD1. V dropped 2 bases and J dropped 8; count of bases not matched to a gene: 10. Germline values: CDR1 SGHVS, CDR2 FNYEAQ. The CDR3 totals 17 residues. The CDR3 region is CASSLTGDRGLEDTIYF. In DNA form, the CDR3 reads TGTGCCAGCAGCTTAACCGGGGACAGGGGGCTGGAGGACACCATATATTTT.

For this clonotype: A much larger clone lies a single base off, so this may be a read error. CDR3 sequence: CASSQRPLAGGHDQETQYF. As DNA, the CDR3 is TGTGCCAGCAGCCAAAGACCACTAGCGGGAGGGCACGACCAAGAGACCCAGTACTTC. The rearrangement uses TRBV7-2 and TRBJ2-5, with TRBD2 matching 13 bases. Germline assignment: CDR1 SGHTA and CDR2 FQGNSA. Trimming at V came to 5 bases and at J to 0 bases, leaving 12 bases not matched to a gene. This CDR3 region has 19 residues. Looking up the rest from reference TRBV7-2 and TRBJ2-5 gives the full variable domain: GAGVSQSPSNKVTEKGKDVELRCDPISGHTALYWYRQSLGQGLEFLIYFQGNSAPDKSGLPSDRFSAERTGGSVSTLTIQRTQQEDSAVYLCASSQRPLAGGHDQETQYFGPGTRLLVL.

The chain carries TRBV28 and TRBJ2-2, with TRBD2 identical over 10 bases. V lost 5 bases, J lost 7 bases, and 10 bases stayed unmatched. Germline CDR1 is MDHEN and CDR2 is SYDVKM. This CDR3 spans 16 amino acids. The CDR3 is CASSTDSGRADGELFF. For the CDR3, the DNA is TGTGCCAGCAGTACTGACAGCGGGAGGGCCGACGGGGAGCTGTTTTTT.

This clonotype has a count of ten or more. The V call is TRBV28, the J call TRBJ2-7; D unclear. The length of the CDR3 is 14 residues. Germline loops: CDR1 MDHEN, CDR2 SYDVKM. Trimming removed 5 bases at V and 0 bases at J, with 11 bases between. CDR3: CASSEVALSYEQYF. Written as DNA, the CDR3 is TGTGCCAGCAGTGAGGTAGCTCTCTCCTACGAGCAGTACTTC.

The table lists this clonotype with a few counts. The chain combines TRBV6-2 or TRBV6-3 with TRBJ1-5; D gene unclear. In germline, CDR1 is MNHEY, CDR2 SVGEGT. The CDR3 runs to 15 residues. V dropped 1 base and J dropped 7 bases, with 14 bases sitting between them. The CDR3, as DNA: TGTGCCAGCAGTTACTATGGGGTTGGAAGCCAGCCCCAGCATTTT. Translated, it gives CASSYYGVGSQPQHF.